These T cell receptor beta chains were read from a single sample in a study of blood T cell repertoires in COVID-19. Profiling relied on immunoSEQ multiplex PCR, and the TCRdb table lists in-frame clones only, not all of them. This sample has around 200,000 clones, with 86% found just once. Sequencing was carried out using peripheral blood. The receptors here all came from a man between 65 and 79 years old with active or convalescent COVID-19. CDR3s leave out the opening cysteine and the closing phenylalanine or tryptophan.

v_call,j_call,cdr3_length,cdr3_aa
TRBV12-3/TRBV12-4,TRBJ1-2,10,ASSSSGGRYT
TRBV11-3,TRBJ2-7,11,ASSLESSYEQY
TRBV7-8,TRBJ2-5,12,ASSSLDWGETQY
TRBV7-8,TRBJ1-2,13,ASSLDPLPNYGYT
TRBV5-1,TRBJ1-5,13,ASSLEGNSNQPQH
TRBV28,TRBJ2-5,14,ASSRPTGTIQETQY
TRBV9,TRBJ2-1,16,ASSPRGVGGSVRDEQF
TRBV18,TRBJ1-2,12,ASSPEEGRYGYT
TRBV6-5,TRBJ1-2,13,ASSYSSGGIYGYT
TRBV18,TRBJ2-5,15,ASSPSLVAGHQETQY